This is a list of T cell receptor beta chains from one sample in a study of blood T cell repertoires in COVID-19. Here immunoSEQ multiplex PCR was the method, and the copy in TCRdb shows in-frame clones only, minus some. This table holds more than 300,000 clones, 87% found once. Sample: peripheral blood. Source of these receptors: a woman between 45 and 60 years old with COVID-19, enrolled during active disease. Each CDR3 is given with its conserved first and last residue. The D gene is left open where the match is weak. The size entry is marked missing in some rows and otherwise reads once, few, many or a size class.

V gene,J gene,clone size,D gene,CDR3 DNA,CDR3 protein
TRBV3-1/TRBV3-2,TRBJ1-4,NA,TRBD1,TGTGCCAGCAGCCCTTGGGACAGACCAACTAATGAAAAACTGTTTTTT,CASSPWDRPTNEKLFF
TRBV5-1,TRBJ2-7,NA,TRBD2,TGCGCCAGCAGCCCCTCGCCGGGACTAGCGGACCCCGAGCAGTACTTC,CASSPSPGLADPEQYF
TRBV3-1/TRBV3-2,TRBJ2-7,few,TRBD1,TGTGCCAGCAGCCTCGGACCAGGGGGAACCTACGAGCAGTACTTC,CASSLGPGGTYEQYF
TRBV4-2,TRBJ1-6,NA,TRBD1,TGTGCCAGCAGCCAACCGGGACAGGGAGCAGTCTCACCCCTCCACTTT,CASSQPGQGAVSPLHF
TRBV6-1,TRBJ1-3,NA,NA,TGTGCCAGCAGTGAACAGACAGGAAACACCATATATTTT,CASSEQTGNTIYF
TRBV30,TRBJ1-4,NA,NA,TGTGCCTGGAGTTGGGGGCGAACTGCCAAACTGTTTTTT,CAWSWGRTAKLFF
TRBV4-1,TRBJ1-6,once,TRBD1,TGCGCCAGCAGCCAATACGTTGGACAGGGGCAATTCGGTTCACCCCTCCACTTT,CASSQYVGQGQFGSPLHF
TRBV5-6,TRBJ2-3,once,NA,TGTGCCAGCAGCACGGGACTGGGGACAGATACGCAGTATTTT,CASSTGLGTDTQYF
TRBV29-1,TRBJ2-7,NA,TRBD1,TGCAGCGTTGAATGGGGCAGGGGGATCAGCGGCGAGCAGTACTTC,CSVEWGRGISGEQYF
TRBV6-6,TRBJ1-2,NA,TRBD1,TGTGCCAGCAGTTCCGACAGGGCTGGTGGCTACACCTTC,CASSSDRAGGYTF
TRBV7-2,TRBJ2-5,NA,NA,TGTGCCAGCAGCTTACAGGGCGCTGGTTTTGAGACCCAGTACTTC,CASSLQGAGFETQYF
TRBV5-1,TRBJ2-7,NA,TRBD2,TGCGTCACGGCGCGGGACTACTCCTACGAGCAGTACTTC,CVTARDYSYEQYF
TRBV5-1,TRBJ2-6,NA,TRBD1,TGCGCCAGCAGCATACAGGGGGCGGGAGTCTCTGGGGCCAACGTCCTGACTTTC,CASSIQGAGVSGANVLTF
TRBV18,TRBJ1-2,NA,TRBD1,TGTGCCAGCTCACCCTCGACAGGGCCCTCTGGCTACACCTTC,CASSPSTGPSGYTF
TRBV5-1,TRBJ2-6,NA,NA,TGCGCCAGCAGCGGGACAACTGGGGCCAACGTCCTGACTTTC,CASSGTTGANVLTF
TRBV4-2,TRBJ1-5,few,NA,TGTGCCAGCAGCCAAGCCGAGAATAGCAATCAGCCCCAGCATTTT,CASSQAENSNQPQHF
TRBV11-2,TRBJ2-2,NA,NA,TGTGCCAGCAGCTTAGTCCTGGGACAAACGTCCACCGGGGAGCTGTTTTTT,CASSLVLGQTSTGELFF
TRBV13,TRBJ2-3,NA,TRBD2,TGTGCCAGCAGCCCGAAAGGGACTAGTTTTGATACGCAGTATTTT,CASSPKGTSFDTQYF
TRBV5-1,TRBJ1-1,NA,TRBD1,TGCGCCAGCAGCTACACAGGGGGGACTGAAGCTTTCTTT,CASSYTGGTEAFF
TRBV7-9,TRBJ2-2,NA,NA,TGTGCCAGCAGACCCGGGACAATGAACACCGGGGAGCTGTTTTTT,CASRPGTMNTGELFF
TRBV5-1,TRBJ2-3,NA,TRBD2,TGCGCCAGCAGCCCTTTAGCGGGAAGTAAGGCAGATACGCAGTATTTT,CASSPLAGSKADTQYF
TRBV5-1,TRBJ1-5,NA,NA,TGCGCCAGCAGCTTGAGGGGCGTTAGCAATCAGCCCCAGCATTTT,CASSLRGVSNQPQHF
TRBV4-1,TRBJ1-4,NA,TRBD1,TGCGCCAGCAGCCAAGCAGGGGGCCGGAAATATACTAATGAAAAACTGTTTTTT,CASSQAGGRKYTNEKLFF
TRBV19,TRBJ2-7,NA,NA,TGTGCCAGTAGTGGACGAGGACAGAGCTCCTACGAGCAGTACTTC,CASSGRGQSSYEQYF
TRBV4-3,TRBJ2-5,NA,NA,TGCGCCAGCAGCCAAGCGGTATGGGAGACCCAGTACTTC,CASSQAVWETQYF
TRBV5-4,TRBJ2-2,NA,NA,TGTGCCAGCAGCTTGGACAGGTTGAACACCGGGGAGCTGTTTTTT,CASSLDRLNTGELFF
TRBV27,TRBJ2-6,NA,NA,TGTGCCAGCAGTTTATCGTTCAGCTCTGGGGCCAACGTCCTGACTTTC,CASSLSFSSGANVLTF
TRBV3-1/TRBV3-2,TRBJ2-5,NA,NA,TGTGCCAGCAGCAAAGGGACTCTTCAAGAGACCCAGTACTTC,CASSKGTLQETQYF
TRBV18,TRBJ2-3,NA,TRBD2,TGTGCCAGCTCACCGGGACTAGGCCTCACAGATACGCAGTATTTT,CASSPGLGLTDTQYF
TRBV19,TRBJ1-5,NA,NA,TGTGCCAGTAGTATCCGGGGGGCTGGCAATCAGCCCCAGCATTTT,CASSIRGAGNQPQHF
TRBV6-1,TRBJ1-4,NA,TRBD1,TGTGCCAGCAGTGAAACATCCAGGGGGCAATACGAAAAACTGTTTTTT,CASSETSRGQYEKLFF
TRBV19,TRBJ2-4,NA,NA,TGTGCCAGTAGTCCCCCGCAGGGGCGGCTGAATGGGATTCAGTACTTC,CASSPPQGRLNGIQYF
TRBV11-2,TRBJ1-5,NA,NA,TGTGCCAGCAGCTTAGCGGGCAGGGGAGGGCAGCCCCAGCATTTT,CASSLAGRGGQPQHF
TRBV27,TRBJ1-1,NA,NA,TGTGCCAGCAGTTTACCCGGGAGATCCGCTTTCTTT,CASSLPGRSAFF
TRBV5-6,TRBJ2-5,NA,TRBD1,TGTGCCAGCAGCGATCAGGGGGCTGGGCAAGAGACCCAGTACTTC,CASSDQGAGQETQYF
TRBV15,TRBJ1-1,few,TRBD1,TGTGCCACCAGCAGACTCAGGGGGGACACTGAAGCTTTCTTT,CATSRLRGDTEAFF
TRBV9,TRBJ2-3,NA,TRBD2,TGTGCCAGCAGCGTAGGGGCGGGAGGGACCCGCACAGATACGCAGTATTTT,CASSVGAGGTRTDTQYF
TRBV5-1,TRBJ1-1,NA,NA,TGCGCCAGCGTTTCTCTCCGGGATTCCACTGAAGCTTTCTTT,CASVSLRDSTEAFF
TRBV5-1,TRBJ1-1,NA,NA,TGCGCCAGCAGCTTGGTAGGGGTTGACACTGAAGCTTTCTTT,CASSLVGVDTEAFF
TRBV5-6,TRBJ1-2,NA,NA,TGTGCCAGCAGCCGTGGAGGGACCAACTATGGCTACACCTTC,CASSRGGTNYGYTF
TRBV7-2,TRBJ1-4,NA,TRBD1,TGTGCCAGCAGCTTAGACAGGGGTAATGAAAAACTGTTTTTT,CASSLDRGNEKLFF
TRBV10-1,TRBJ1-1,once,NA,TGCGCCAGCAGTGTTAACAGGGCAAATACTGAAGCTTTCTTT,CASSVNRANTEAFF
TRBV5-5,TRBJ1-1,NA,TRBD1,TGTGCCAGCGACGTAAGGGGGGACAGGGTCGCTATGGGCACTGAAGCTTTCTTT,CASDVRGDRVAMGTEAFF
TRBV6-1,TRBJ2-7,NA,NA,TGTGCCAGCAGTGAGGCTCTGACAGCGACCTACGAGCAGTACTTC,CASSEALTATYEQYF
TRBV25-1,TRBJ1-2,NA,NA,TGTGCCAGCAGTGCACAGGGCCGATATGGCTACACCTTC,CASSAQGRYGYTF
TRBV24-1,TRBJ2-2,NA,TRBD1,TGTGCCACCAGTCTTCACAGGGGAAAGAAAGGACCCGGGGAGCTGTTTTTT,CATSLHRGKKGPGELFF
TRBV7-2,TRBJ2-1,NA,TRBD2,TGTGCCAGCAGCCGCCCTCTTCGGCGGGAGGTAATTGTTGAGCAGTTCTTC,CASSRPLRREVIVEQFF